The rows below give T cell receptor beta chains drawn from one sample of a study of blood T cell repertoires in COVID-19. Profiling relied on immunoSEQ multiplex PCR, and the TCRdb table lists in-frame clones only, not all of them. Of fewer than 500,000 clones listed, nearly 90% are singletons. Sequenced input: PBMCs or T cells enriched from blood (not recorded which). The receptors were sampled from a woman between 18 and 29 years old with acute COVID-19. Both conserved end residues are part of each CDR3.

v_call: TRBV2
j_call: TRBJ2-7
cdr3_aa: CASRSGTDFYEQYF

v_call: TRBV9
j_call: TRBJ1-2
cdr3_aa: CASSSGQNDYGYTF

v_call: TRBV9
j_call: TRBJ1-5
cdr3_aa: CASSVGDRGGQPQHF

v_call: TRBV19
j_call: TRBJ1-2
cdr3_aa: CASSYWPGTGVGTF

v_call: TRBV19
j_call: TRBJ1-5
cdr3_aa: CASSTDGTGASNQPQHF

v_call: TRBV7-2
j_call: TRBJ1-2
cdr3_aa: CASRTGGLYGYTF

v_call: TRBV28
j_call: TRBJ1-5
cdr3_aa: CASSLYVSQPQHF

v_call: TRBV6-5
j_call: TRBJ1-6
cdr3_aa: CASNHRVSNSPLHF

v_call: TRBV11-2
j_call: TRBJ2-7
cdr3_aa: CASSSEDRGGYEQYF

v_call: TRBV3-1/TRBV3-2
j_call: TRBJ1-1
cdr3_aa: CASSPRTGEGDTEAFF

v_call: TRBV24-1
j_call: TRBJ2-5
cdr3_aa: CATSDTGQGLLETQYF

v_call: TRBV7-9
j_call: TRBJ1-1
cdr3_aa: CASSPPVQNTEAFF

v_call: TRBV7-2
j_call: TRBJ2-2
cdr3_aa: CASSLGRNTGELFF

v_call: TRBV18
j_call: TRBJ1-2
cdr3_aa: CASSPTPAGTGGGGYTF

v_call: TRBV7-3
j_call: TRBJ2-3
cdr3_aa: CASSSGGGKDTQYF

v_call: TRBV5-1
j_call: TRBJ2-3
cdr3_aa: CASSATGTSGVTDTQYF

v_call: TRBV7-9
j_call: TRBJ1-1
cdr3_aa: CASSPPGQGDTEAFF

v_call: TRBV5-6
j_call: TRBJ2-3
cdr3_aa: CASSETGGGTDTQYF

v_call: TRBV7-2
j_call: TRBJ2-7
cdr3_aa: CASSPGVEQYF

v_call: TRBV4-3
j_call: TRBJ2-3
cdr3_aa: CASSQGLTGAADTQYF

v_call: TRBV7-2
j_call: TRBJ2-1
cdr3_aa: CASSPSTSRREQFF

v_call: TRBV7-2
j_call: TRBJ2-1
cdr3_aa: CASKSSRGNNNEQFF

v_call: TRBV5-1
j_call: TRBJ1-6
cdr3_aa: CASSLYEGRESPLHF

v_call: TRBV11-2
j_call: TRBJ2-3
cdr3_aa: CASSQMTSGRWSTDTQYF

v_call: TRBV7-3
j_call: TRBJ1-2
cdr3_aa: CASSLAEIRTYGYTF

v_call: TRBV7-2
j_call: TRBJ2-7
cdr3_aa: CASSFQTVSYEQYF

v_call: TRBV6-6
j_call: TRBJ1-2
cdr3_aa: CASSPGTGGYYGYTF

v_call: TRBV5-4
j_call: TRBJ2-1
cdr3_aa: CASSPGLAGVHVHEQFF

v_call: TRBV10-1
j_call: TRBJ2-3
cdr3_aa: CASSESSPGRQDTQYF

v_call: TRBV3-1/TRBV3-2
j_call: TRBJ2-7
cdr3_aa: CASSRRTGTHEQYF

v_call: TRBV27
j_call: TRBJ2-7
cdr3_aa: CASFKVGGISYEQYF

v_call: TRBV2
j_call: TRBJ2-5
cdr3_aa: CASSEGGPKETQYF

v_call: TRBV7-2
j_call: TRBJ2-5
cdr3_aa: CASSLGSETQYF

v_call: TRBV9
j_call: TRBJ2-3
cdr3_aa: CASSVAPSGRPDTQYF

v_call: TRBV9
j_call: TRBJ1-1
cdr3_aa: CASSGRDTIGTEAFF

v_call: TRBV5-1
j_call: TRBJ1-4
cdr3_aa: CASSEGAANEKLFF

v_call: TRBV7-9
j_call: TRBJ2-3
cdr3_aa: CGGLEGLTQYF

v_call: TRBV11-2
j_call: TRBJ1-5
cdr3_aa: CASSLRSGTGNQPQHF

v_call: TRBV28
j_call: TRBJ2-7
cdr3_aa: CATPERTASEQYF

v_call: TRBV5-1
j_call: TRBJ2-5
cdr3_aa: CASSRGYQETQYF

v_call: TRBV6-2/TRBV6-3
j_call: TRBJ2-7
cdr3_aa: CASSKLSRVEQYF

v_call: TRBV30
j_call: TRBJ1-3
cdr3_aa: CAWSVSDFGNTIYF

v_call: TRBV7-9
j_call: TRBJ1-5
cdr3_aa: CASSKQGAGNQPQHF

v_call: TRBV12-1
j_call: TRBJ2-5
cdr3_aa: CASSFRGAGETQYF

v_call: TRBV7-9
j_call: TRBJ1-1
cdr3_aa: CASSPTWGGQGEAFF

v_call: TRBV11-3
j_call: TRBJ2-2
cdr3_aa: CASRIGASGNTGELFF

v_call: TRBV28
j_call: TRBJ2-3
cdr3_aa: CASSSIAPSVAGSTDTQYF

v_call: TRBV2
j_call: TRBJ1-5
cdr3_aa: CASRDRPYSNQPQHF

v_call: TRBV3-1/TRBV3-2
j_call: TRBJ2-7
cdr3_aa: CASSQVGVDYEQYF

v_call: TRBV28
j_call: TRBJ1-5
cdr3_aa: CASRAGGGNQPQHF

v_call: TRBV30
j_call: TRBJ2-7
cdr3_aa: CAWTSQTYRYEQYF

v_call: TRBV7-2
j_call: TRBJ1-6
cdr3_aa: CASSLAGGELLNSPLHF

v_call: TRBV3-1/TRBV3-2
j_call: TRBJ1-1
cdr3_aa: CASSQVFGSEAFF

v_call: TRBV29-1
j_call: TRBJ2-1
cdr3_aa: CSVDRGGINEQFF

v_call: TRBV4-2
j_call: TRBJ1-2
cdr3_aa: CASRTGEDGYTF